This TCR beta chain was captured by sequencing in a study of T-cell memory formation after mild COVID-19. The CDR3 totals 14 residues. Germline loops: CDR1 SQVTM, CDR2 ANQGSEA. V shed 6 bases and J shed 4 bases, with 13 bases lying between them. Each CDR3 protein is one row after TCRdb ran MiXCR on the 5' RACE reads. The sample lists fewer than 350,000 distinct CDR3 sequences, under 20% occurring once. This TCR was recovered from a man aged 18 to 30 who had mild COVID-19 (a few samples of this study predate the infection). Cell type and time point are not known. The specimen sequenced was PBMCs or a T cell subset sorted from them (not recorded which). The J gene is TRBJ2-6, the V gene TRBV29-1, with D possibly matching TRBD1 (5 bases). This CDR3 is CSVILTAGANVLTF. The CDR3 nucleotides read TGCAGCGTGATCCTGACAGCGGGGGCCAACGTCCTGACTTTC. Filled out from reference TRBV29-1 and TRBJ2-6, the complete variable domain reads SAVISQKPSRDICQRGTSLTIQCQVDSQVTMMFWYRQQPGQSLTLIATANQGSEATYESGFVIDKFPISRPNLTFSTLTVSNMSPEDSSIYLCSVILTAGANVLTFGAGSRLTVL.